The 13 T cell receptor beta chains listed next were all sequenced from one sample in a study of T-cell reconstitution after alpha-beta-depleted transplantation in children. TCRbeta library preparation incorporated unique molecular identifiers. Using its own MiXCR run on the PCR reads, TCRdb lists one record per CDR3 protein. The table lists 580,000 or so distinct CDR3 sequences, 20% to 25% of them singletons, with 13% to 15% in the top ten. Sequencing used PBMCs, mostly from graft donor cells, obtained 360 days after TCRalphabeta/CD19-depleted stem cell transplant. The receptors were gathered from a boy younger than two who had a stem cell transplant for acute myeloid leukemia, so the T cells may come from the graft donor.

This rearrangement joins TRBV7-7 to TRBJ1-4; 9 bases line up with TRBD1. CDR3 length equals 15 residues. Germline-derived CDR1 and CDR2 are SSHAT and FNYEAQ (reference sequence). V lost 4 bases to trimming and J lost 7 bases; unmatched junction nucleotides: 7. CDR3 in amino acids: CASSSGQGRFEKLFF. The CDR3 DNA is TGTGCCAGCAGCTCCGGACAGGGGAGATTTGAAAAACTGTTTTTT.

This clonotype was detected many times. The gene calls are TRBV29-1 and TRBJ2-5; D not resolved. This CDR3 has 14 residues. Trimming took off 1 base at V and 4 bases at J, with 13 bases between the two ends. Germline CDR1 SQVTM, CDR2 ANQGSEA. The CDR3 sequence: CSVEGLLKRETQYF. CDR3 bases: TGCAGCGTTGAAGGACTTCTTAAGCGAGAGACCCAGTACTTC.

This clonotype was picked up a small number of times. The V and J genes are TRBV20-1 and TRBJ2-3; possible D gene TRBD2, 5 bases. Germline loops: CDR1 DFQATT, CDR2 SNEGSKA (reference sequence). The CDR3 is 10 amino acids. Trimming shortened V by 7 bases and J by 11 bases, and 13 bases separated the two germline ends. CDR3 in DNA: TGCAGTGGAGCCCAGCGGCGGCAGTATTTT. It encodes CSGAQRRQYF.

This clonotype was counted ten times or more. This CDR3 reads CASSQESRSYLGYTF. DNA for the CDR3: TGCGCCAGCAGCCAAGAATCGCGATCCTACCTAGGCTACACCTTC. The chain combines TRBV4-3 with TRBJ1-2; D uncertain. The CDR3 has 15 residues. Trimming shortened V by 0 bases and J by 8 bases, and 16 bases separated the two germline ends. CDR1 is LGHNA and CDR2 is YSLEER in the germline V gene.

The sample holds many counts of this clonotype. The rearrangement links TRBV6-5 to TRBJ1-3; no firm D call. V dropped 0 bases and J dropped 0 bases, with 9 bases sitting between them. CDR3 length equals 16 residues. The V gene's germline CDR1 is MNHEY and CDR2 SVGAGI. CDR3 region: CASSYSWVSSGNTIYF. The CDR3 coding sequence is TGTGCCAGCAGTTACTCTTGGGTTTCCTCTGGAAACACCATATATTTT.

This clonotype was recorded a few times. This sequence joins TRBV28 and TRBJ1-6; D gene ambiguous. Germline CDR1 is MDHEN and CDR2 is SYDVKM. This CDR3 comprises 14 residues. The V and J ends lost 2 bases and 8 bases respectively, with 10 bases between them. The chain's CDR3 is CASSLEGRYSPLHF. The CDR3 DNA follows: TGTGCCAGCAGTTTAGAAGGGAGGTATTCACCCCTCCACTTT.

This clonotype has only a few counts. This chain joins TRBV3-1 and TRBJ2-7; D is possibly TRBD1 or TRBD2 (5 bases each). Trimming pared 0 bases from V and 1 base from J, leaving 7 bases between. The germline V gene encodes CDR1 LGHDT and CDR2 YNNKEL (reference sequence). This CDR3 is built from 14 residues. In DNA form, the CDR3 reads TGTGCCAGCAGCCAAGACGGGACGTCCTACGAGCAGTACGTC. Translating it yields CASSQDGTSYEQYV.

This clonotype was detected many times. V is TRBV6-5 and J is TRBJ2-5; D may be TRBD2 (7 bases). The CDR3 has 14 residues. Germline V gives CDR1 MNHEY, CDR2 SVGAGI. V lost 6 bases to trimming and J lost 3 bases, with 14 bases between them. CDR3 in DNA: TGTGCCAGCAGGCTAGGGGGGGGGGAAGAGACCCAGTACTTC. Translation: CASRLGGGEETQYF.

In its sample, this clonotype was seen a few times. The CDR3: CASSSPLLDFRDRTRNEQFF. In DNA, the CDR3 is TGCGCCAGCAGTTCCCCTTTGTTAGATTTCAGGGACCGAACGAGGAATGAGCAGTTCTTC. The chain has TRBV5-1 and TRBJ2-1; either TRBD1 or TRBD2 may fit D (5 bases each). Germline loops: CDR1 SGHRS, CDR2 YFSETQ. This CDR3 has 20 amino acids. V was trimmed by 5 bases and J by 7 bases, leaving 34 bases between them. Drawing the rest from reference TRBV5-1 and TRBJ2-1, the complete variable domain is KAGVTQTPRYLIKTRGQQVTLSCSPISGHRSVSWYQQTPGQGLQFLFEYFSETQRNKGNFPGRFSGRQFSNSRSEMNVSTLELGDSALYLCASSSPLLDFRDRTRNEQFFGPGTRLTVL.

The sample holds many counts of this clonotype. The chain links TRBV20-1 to TRBJ2-3; 7 nucleotides match TRBD2. Trimming cost V 1 base and J 1 base; bases outside gene matches: 5. CDR3 size: 15 residues. CDR1 DFQATT and CDR2 SNEGSKA come from the germline V gene (reference sequence). The CDR3: CSARGGTTRTDTQYF. The CDR3 DNA sequence: TGCAGTGCTAGAGGGGGGACTACCCGCACAGATACGCAGTATTTT.

Here the CDR3 reads CAISELTLHTGELFF. The CDR3 nucleotides are TGTGCCATCAGTGAGTTGACTCTCCACACCGGGGAGCTGTTTTTT. The chain couples TRBV10-3 to TRBJ2-2; D is uncertain. CDR3 length: 15 amino acids. The germline V gene encodes CDR1 ENHRY and CDR2 SYGVKD. Trimming pared 1 base from V and 3 bases from J, leaving 9 bases between.

The rearrangement links TRBV29-1 to TRBJ2-3; D is perhaps TRBD2 (6 bases). With 7 bases removed from V and 3 bases from J, the gap between germline ends came to 11 bases. CDR1 SQVTM and CDR2 ANQGSEA come from the germline V gene. CDR3 size: 12 residues. The CDR3 protein is CSGGVRTDTQYF. For the CDR3, the DNA is TGCAGCGGGGGGGTTCGAACAGATACGCAGTATTTT.

The table lists this clonotype with many counts. The chain couples TRBV5-1 to TRBJ2-2; 7 positions match TRBD1. Germline-derived CDR1 and CDR2 are SGHRS and YFSETQ. V shed 4 bases, J shed 0 bases, and the junction held 3 bases outside the gene matches. The CDR3 contains 15 residues. The CDR3 sequence: CASSRDSPNTGELFF. CDR3 sequence (DNA): TGCGCCAGCAGCCGGGACAGTCCGAACACCGGGGAGCTGTTTTTT.